What follows describes a single T cell receptor beta chain. The antigen is not known. The sample contains more than one DNA sequence encoding this CDR3. This record comes from a study of cytomegalovirus exposure and HLA in healthy donors. General study results and limits: A prior analysis recorded that most TCR beta V segments were productive about 87% or about 30% of the time. Looking again later, the authors saw that most CMV-associated TCR beta chains seemed HLA-restricted.

CDR1 is LGHNT, CDR2 FRNRAP, per germline. This CDR3 is built from 15 residues. In the PCR, 60 Vbeta and 13 Jbeta primers were used. The method was immunoSEQ multiplex PCR; TCRdb's version includes in-frame clones alone and lacks a portion of them. The sample contains tens of thousands of clones, 82% of which appear only once. Sequenced material: PBMCs. The receptor's source is a middle-aged man in good health and CMV-seronegative. V gene TRBV12-5 combines with J gene TRBJ2-2; tentative D call: TRBD1 (5 bases). As DNA, the CDR3 is TGTGCCAGTTCAGACCTCGGACATAACACCGGGGAGCTGTTTTTT. Amino acid sequence: CASSDLGHNTGELFF.